These 27 T cell receptor beta chains originate from one sample sequenced in a study of blood T cell repertoires in COVID-19. The table came from immunoSEQ multiplex PCR; TCRdb's copy has only in-frame clones and leaves some out. The data show approximately 210,000 clones, 88% seen once. What was sequenced was peripheral blood. These receptor sequences come from an older man with acute or convalescent COVID-19.

CDR3 loop: CASSQISPGQGFSANTEAFF. DNA of the CDR3: TGTGCCAGCAGCCAAATTTCGCCGGGACAGGGTTTTTCCGCGAACACTGAAGCTTTCTTT. This chain joins TRBV3-1 (or the pseudogene TRBV3-2) and TRBJ1-1, with 9 positions matching TRBD1. The ends lost 2 bases at V and 1 base at J; junction bases unmatched: 17. CDR3 size: 20 residues. Germline V gene sequence: CDR1 LGHDT, CDR2 YNNKEL (reference sequence).

This rearrangement joins TRBV11-2 to TRBJ2-5, with TRBD2 matching over 10 bases. J gave up 2 bases and V 6 bases, and 6 bases lay outside the gene matches. In germline, CDR1 is SGHAT, CDR2 FQNNGV. The CDR3 is 15 residues long. The CDR3 sequence is CASRPSGRGQETQYF. In DNA, the CDR3 is TGTGCCAGCAGACCGAGCGGGAGGGGGCAAGAGACCCAGTACTTC. Full variable domain (outside the CDR3, taken from reference TRBV11-2 and TRBJ2-5): EAGVAQSPRYKIIEKRQSVAFWCNPISGHATLYWYQQILGQGPKLLIQFQNNGVVDDSQLPKDRFSAERLKGVDSTLKIQPAKLEDSAVYLCASRPSGRGQETQYFGPGTRLLVL.

V is TRBV19 and J is TRBJ2-3; 9 positions match TRBD2. The germline V gene encodes CDR1 LNHDA and CDR2 SQIVND (reference sequence). The junction had 14 bases not matched to a gene; V was cut back by 4 bases and J by 0 bases. The CDR3 length is 19 residues. As DNA, the CDR3 is TGTGCCAGTAGTAAGGCTAGCGGGACTGCTACGACTAGCACAGATACGCAGTATTTT. Translating it yields CASSKASGTATTSTDTQYF.

The chain has TRBV5-8 and TRBJ1-1; 7 bases agree with TRBD1. Germline assignment: CDR1 SGHTS and CDR2 YDEGEE. V gave up 2 bases and J gave up 0 bases; unmatched junction bases: 1. This CDR3 has 14 residues. The CDR3 sequence: CASSFGQVNTEAFF. CDR3 in DNA: TGTGCCAGCAGCTTTGGACAGGTGAACACTGAAGCTTTCTTT.

This chain links TRBV10-3 with TRBJ2-1; TRBD2 might be the D (6 bases). Germline V lookup: CDR1 ENHRY, CDR2 SYGVKD. The CDR3 runs to 17 residues. Trimming removed 4 bases from V and 0 bases from J, with 16 bases in between. The CDR3 protein is CAISGGVAGSSYNEQFF. In nucleotides, the CDR3 is TGTGCCATCAGTGGTGGAGTGGCGGGGAGCTCCTACAATGAGCAGTTCTTC.

This chain joins TRBV28 and TRBJ2-1; TRBD2 aligns across 12 bases. V was clipped by 6 bases and J by 5 bases; unmatched bases: 8. In germline, CDR1 is MDHEN, CDR2 SYDVKM. The CDR3 runs 16 residues. This CDR3 reads CASSPGLAGSDNEQFF. Written as DNA, the CDR3 is TGTGCCAGCAGCCCCGGACTAGCGGGGAGTGACAATGAGCAGTTCTTC.

This chain connects TRBV5-1 to TRBJ2-7, with 8 bases matching TRBD2. The CDR3 contains 17 residues. Germline-derived CDR1 and CDR2 are SGHRS and YFSETQ. With 0 bases clipped from V and 3 bases from J, the junction kept 11 bases outside the gene matches. The CDR3 sequence is CASSLAVDGRGIYEQYF. In nucleotides, the CDR3 is TGCGCCAGCAGCTTGGCCGTAGACGGGAGGGGAATCTACGAGCAGTACTTC.

This chain uses TRBV7-8 with TRBJ1-5, with D possibly matching TRBD1 (6 bases). Germline V CDR1 and CDR2: SGHVS, FQNEAQ. The CDR3 covers 18 residues. Trimming took off 5 bases at V and 0 bases at J, with 20 bases between the two ends. The CDR3 is CASSPDAGQLHSNQPQHF. CDR3 nucleotides: TGTGCCAGCAGCCCAGACGCAGGACAGCTACATAGCAATCAGCCCCAGCATTTT.

The V gene is TRBV2, the J gene TRBJ2-2; maybe TRBD1 (6 bases). Germline V gene sequence: CDR1 SNHLY, CDR2 FYNNEI. The CDR3 loop spans 17 amino acids. Trimming pared 4 bases from V and 1 base from J, leaving 16 bases between. The CDR3 DNA follows: TGTGCCAGCAGTGTTACAGGGTCGTCCTGGAACACCGGGGAGCTGTTTTTT. It encodes CASSVTGSSWNTGELFF.

J is TRBJ2-3 and V is TRBV3-1 (or the pseudogene TRBV3-2), with TRBD2 as a possible D gene (6 bases). Germline values: CDR1 LGHDT, CDR2 YNNKEL (reference sequence). V gave up 3 bases and J gave up 0 bases, with 16 bases separating them. CDR3 length: 17 amino acids. In DNA form, the CDR3 reads TGTGCCAGCAGCCATGTGACTAGTGGGGTAAGCACAGATACGCAGTATTTT. It codes for CASSHVTSGVSTDTQYF.

This clone showed up just a few times. This rearrangement joins TRBV10-1 to TRBJ2-3, with a weak D call TRBD1 (6 bases). This CDR3 has 18 residues. Germline CDR1 reads WNHNN; CDR2 reads SYGVQD (reference sequence). Trimming removed 9 bases from V and 3 bases from J, with 28 bases in between. CDR3 loop: CASPILRGFSQPTDTQYF. The CDR3 DNA sequence: TGCGCCAGTCCAATCCTCAGGGGATTTTCCCAACCGACAGATACGCAGTATTTT.

This clone was seen once. The chain has TRBV7-3 and TRBJ2-1; 10 positions agree with TRBD1. Germline V gene sequence: CDR1 SGHTA, CDR2 FQGTGA. V gave up 4 bases and J gave up 8 bases; unmatched junction bases: 8. The CDR3 totals 15 residues. As DNA, the CDR3 is TGTGCCAGCAGCTCCTTCCCGACAGGGGGCTATGAGCAGTTCTTC. It codes for CASSSFPTGGYEQFF.

The genes are TRBV4-2 and TRBJ2-1, with 7 bases matching TRBD2. Germline CDR1 is LGHNA and CDR2 is YNFKEQ. There are 15 residues in the CDR3. After removal of 4 bases from V and 5 bases from J, the junction contained 8 bases not matched to a gene. The CDR3 loop reads CASSPRGGTNNEQFF. The CDR3 DNA sequence: TGTGCCAGCAGCCCCCGCGGCGGGACTAACAATGAGCAGTTCTTC.

The rearrangement links TRBV6-5 to TRBJ2-3; 12 nucleotides match TRBD2. The CDR3 sequence is 13 residues long. Trimming removed 6 bases from V and 5 bases from J; junction bases left unmatched: 0. Looked up from germline, CDR1 is MNHEY and CDR2 is SVGAGI. The CDR3, as DNA: TGTGCCAGCAGACTAGCGGGGGGAGATACGCAGTATTTT. Translation: CASRLAGGDTQYF.

The rearrangement joins TRBV9 to TRBJ2-5; D is possibly TRBD2 (6 bases). V lost 0 bases, J lost 5 bases, and 14 bases lay in between. Germline V gives CDR1 SGDLS, CDR2 YYNGEE. CDR3 length: 15 residues. CDR3 sequence reads: CASSVVGGEWETQYF. As DNA, the CDR3 is TGTGCCAGCAGCGTAGTCGGCGGGGAGTGGGAGACCCAGTACTTC.

This clone was recorded a few times. The chain carries TRBV9 and TRBJ2-5; 9 nucleotides agree with TRBD2. The J segment lost 1 base and the V segment lost 3 bases, leaving 4 bases of the junction unmatched. The CDR3 sequence is 15 residues long. CDR1 SGDLS and CDR2 YYNGEE come from the germline V gene. CDR3 coding DNA: TGTGCCAGCAGCGATAGCGGGAGCCTCCAAGAGACCCAGTACTTC. Translation gives CASSDSGSLQETQYF. Together with reference TRBV9 and TRBJ2-5, the CDR3 gives the full variable domain: DSGVTQTPKHLITATGQRVTLRCSPRSGDLSVYWYQQSLDQGLQFLIQYYNGEERAKGNILERFSAQQFPDLHSELNLSSLELGDSALYFCASSDSGSLQETQYFGPGTRLLVL.

The CDR3, as DNA: TGCGCCAGCAGCCAAGACTTGGACAGGAATTTTTGGGGTGAAAAACTGTTTTTT. Its translation: CASSQDLDRNFWGEKLFF. The rearrangement uses TRBV4-3 and TRBJ1-4; 7 nucleotides match TRBD1. V gave up 0 bases and J gave up 7 bases; unmatched junction bases: 14. This CDR3 comprises 18 residues. Germline V gene sequence: CDR1 LGHNA, CDR2 YSLEER.

The chain uses TRBV30 and TRBJ2-1; 10 bases align to TRBD2. The CDR3 loop spans 15 amino acids. J was trimmed by 9 bases and V by 3 bases; bases with no gene match: 11. Germline CDR1 is GTSNPN and CDR2 is SVGIG (reference sequence). The CDR3 reads CAWSPGLAGAGEQFF. DNA of the CDR3: TGTGCCTGGAGCCCTGGGCTAGCGGGAGCAGGTGAGCAGTTCTTC.

The chain links TRBV3-1 (or the pseudogene TRBV3-2) to TRBJ1-2; D is unclear. V was shortened by 0 bases and J by 4 bases, with 6 bases between the two germline ends. The germline gives CDR1 LGHDT, CDR2 YNNKEL (reference sequence). This CDR3 contains 13 residues. CDR3 amino acids: CASSQDPSYGYTF. CDR3 nucleotide sequence: TGTGCCAGCAGCCAAGACCCGTCCTATGGCTACACCTTC.

This clone has only one observation. The genes are TRBV28 and TRBJ2-7, with D perhaps matching TRBD1 (6 bases). V was clipped by 7 bases and J by 4 bases, with 17 bases between them. The germline CDR1 and CDR2 sequences are MDHEN and SYDVKM. This CDR3 region has 14 residues. CDR3 bases: TGTGCCAGCACCGACGAGGGGGTGGGATACGAGCAGTACTTC. This sequence encodes CASTDEGVGYEQYF.

The J gene is TRBJ1-1, the V gene TRBV11-3, with D unclear. Germline assignment: CDR1 SGHNT and CDR2 YENEEA. V lost 2 bases and J lost 0, with 4 bases in between. The CDR3 contains 13 residues. The CDR3, as DNA: TGTGCCAGCAGCTTACGGGTGAACACTGAAGCTTTCTTT. Translating it yields CASSLRVNTEAFF.

This chain connects TRBV5-1 to TRBJ1-2, with 12 bases matching TRBD1. Per the germline V gene, CDR1 is SGHRS and CDR2 is YFSETQ. This CDR3 has 16 amino acids. Trimming at V came to 4 bases and at J to 7 bases, leaving 11 bases not matched to a gene. CDR3 residues: CASSLNPGTGGRGYTF. CDR3 nucleotides: TGCGCCAGCAGCCTTAATCCCGGGACAGGGGGCCGTGGCTACACCTTC.

This chain uses TRBV20-1 with TRBJ2-5; 7 nucleotides agree with TRBD1. Germline CDR1 DFQATT, CDR2 SNEGSKA (reference sequence). V gave up 5 bases and J gave up 5 bases; unmatched junction bases: 2. This CDR3 has 11 residues. The CDR3 spells CSADRAETQYF. CDR3 in DNA: TGCAGTGCTGACAGGGCGGAGACCCAGTACTTC.

This clone appeared a few times. The J gene is TRBJ1-4, the V gene TRBV28, with 9 positions matching TRBD1. The V gene's germline CDR1 is MDHEN and CDR2 SYDVKM. The CDR3 extends over 16 amino acids. With 3 bases clipped from V and 7 bases from J, the junction kept 9 bases outside the gene matches. CDR3 in amino acids: CASSFTHRGLSEKLFF. The DNA for the CDR3 is TGTGCCAGCAGTTTCACTCACAGGGGGCTCAGTGAAAAACTGTTTTTT.

This clone came up once. The chain couples TRBV3-1 (or the pseudogene TRBV3-2) to TRBJ1-6, with D unresolved. Between the trimmed V and J ends, which lost 3 bases and 4 bases, there was a span of 10 bases. The germline gives CDR1 LGHDT, CDR2 YNNKEL (reference sequence). This CDR3 is 15 amino acids long. CDR3 amino acids: CASSHEGTYNSPLHF. The CDR3 region has the DNA TGTGCCAGCAGCCACGAGGGCACGTATAATTCACCCCTCCACTTT.

In its sample, this clone was seen once. This chain joins TRBV3-1 (or the pseudogene TRBV3-2) and TRBJ2-1, with 12 bases that match TRBD1. V lost 6 bases to trimming and J lost 9 bases; unmatched junction nucleotides: 9. Germline CDR1 is LGHDT and CDR2 is YNNKEL (reference sequence). This CDR3 spans 15 amino acids. CDR3: CASRPGTGGSGEQFF. CDR3 coding DNA: TGTGCCAGCAGACCCGGGACAGGGGGCAGCGGTGAGCAGTTCTTC.

The chain is built from TRBV7-2 and TRBJ2-7; 8 nucleotides match TRBD1. This CDR3 has 16 residues. V dropped 3 bases and J dropped 0; count of bases not matched to a gene: 7. The germline V gene has CDR1 SGHTA and CDR2 FQGNSA. CDR3 nucleotide sequence: TGTGCCAGCAGCTTTAGCTCCGGGACAGGCTCCTACGAGCAGTACTTC. Residues: CASSFSSGTGSYEQYF.